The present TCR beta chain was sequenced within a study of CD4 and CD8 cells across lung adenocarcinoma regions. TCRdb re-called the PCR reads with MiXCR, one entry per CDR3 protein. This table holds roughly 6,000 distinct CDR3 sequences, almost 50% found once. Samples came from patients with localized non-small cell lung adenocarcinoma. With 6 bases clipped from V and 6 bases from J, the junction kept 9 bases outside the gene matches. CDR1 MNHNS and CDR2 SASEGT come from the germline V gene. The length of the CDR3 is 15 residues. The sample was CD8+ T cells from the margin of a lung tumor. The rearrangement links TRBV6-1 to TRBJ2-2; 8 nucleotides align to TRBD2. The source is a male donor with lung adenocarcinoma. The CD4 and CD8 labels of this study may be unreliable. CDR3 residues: CASRATSGSAGELFF. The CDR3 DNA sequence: TGTGCCAGCAGGGCAACAAGCGGGAGTGCCGGGGAGCTGTTTTTT.